This T cell receptor (beta chain) appears in the sequencing data of a study of T cells in Graves' hyperthyroidism and ophthalmopathy. Study as a whole: Before treatment of any kind, peripheral blood was taken at initial diagnosis. General study findings and limits: Researchers found most expanded thyroid clonotypes above 0.001 in blood as well.

The PBMCs studied were ones that came from 10 ml fresh peripheral blood. Germline assignment: CDR1 MDHEN and CDR2 SYDVKM. Trimming shortened V by 6 bases and J by 4 bases, and 12 bases separated the two germline ends. This CDR3 region has 13 residues. The CDR3 regions of TCR beta were amplified from RNA transcripts. TCR CDR3 regions were first amplified by RT-PCR with HTBI primers. TCRdb re-derived calls from the multiplex PCR reads in MiXCR, one entry per CDR3 protein. The data hold about 320,000 distinct CDR3 sequences, with around 17% observed a single time. This clonotype has more than one count but fewer than ten. No antigen is known for it.

Material: blood. This clonotype was obtained from a man aged 25 to 40 with Graves' hyperthyroidism. The chain recombines TRBV28 with TRBJ1-2, with a weak D call TRBD1 (6 bases). The CDR3 region is CASSPQGLYGYTF. The CDR3 DNA is TGTGCCAGCAGCCCACAGGGTCTCTATGGCTACACCTTC.